Reported below is one TCR beta chain. Its target is not known. The protocol was immunoSEQ multiplex PCR, while the TCRdb copy is restricted to in-frame clones and leaves out a portion. The profile shows around 30,000 clones, about 92% of them singletons. The sample is drawn from a study of OX40 agonist ivuxolimab in advanced cancers. Findings and limits, study-wide: Expanded peripheral T cells had an undetermined antigen specificity.

The CDR3 has 14 residues. V lost 6 bases to trimming and J lost 7 bases, with 15 bases between them. Per the germline V gene, CDR1 is LNHDA and CDR2 is SQIVND (reference sequence). The rearrangement uses TRBV19 and TRBJ2-2; D unresolved. The sample in question was CD4+ or CD8+ T cells sorted from blood, obtained in a trial of the OX40 agonist ivuxolimab. This sequence was found in an adult with an advanced solid tumor such as melanoma, head and neck, liver or kidney cancer. This CDR3 is CASSDTIPIGELFF. CDR3 DNA: TGTGCCAGTAGCGATACAATCCCGATCGGGGAGCTGTTTTTT.